The subject of this entry is one T cell receptor beta chain. The source of the sample is a study of shared clonotypes between healthy human individuals. This table comes from immunoSEQ multiplex PCR, and its TCRdb copy is limited to in-frame clones, with some not included. The table shows 300,000 to 400,000 clones, with more than 60% occurring only once. CDR1 is MNHEY, CDR2 SVGAGI, per germline. Trimming stripped 4 bases from V and 3 bases from J, with 10 bases between. CDR3 length: 13 residues. Specimen: memory CD4+ T cells sorted from blood. Subset indicated: CD45RA-negative fraction. This receptor was obtained from a young man in good health. The V call is TRBV6-5, the J call TRBJ2-7, with a weak D call TRBD1 (5 bases). As DNA, the CDR3 is TGTGCCAGCAGTTCGGACAACATCTACGAGCAGTACTTC. This encodes CASSSDNIYEQYF.